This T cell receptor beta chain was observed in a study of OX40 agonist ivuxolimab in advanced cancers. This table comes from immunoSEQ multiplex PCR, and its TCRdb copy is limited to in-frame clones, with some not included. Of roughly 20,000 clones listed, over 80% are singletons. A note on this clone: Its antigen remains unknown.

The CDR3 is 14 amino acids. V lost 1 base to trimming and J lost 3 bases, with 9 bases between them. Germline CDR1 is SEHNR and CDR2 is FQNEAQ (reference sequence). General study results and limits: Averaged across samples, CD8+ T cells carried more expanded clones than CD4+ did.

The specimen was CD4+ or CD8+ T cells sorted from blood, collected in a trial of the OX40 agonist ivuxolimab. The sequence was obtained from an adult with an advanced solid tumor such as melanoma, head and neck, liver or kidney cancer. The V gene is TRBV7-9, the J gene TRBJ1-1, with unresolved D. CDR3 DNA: TGTGCCAGCAGCTTAGTGGTATTTGACACTGAAGCTTTCTTT. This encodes CASSLVVFDTEAFF.